This T cell receptor beta chain was sequenced in a study of shared clonotypes between healthy human individuals. Only CD45RO-negative cells positively selected for CCR7 counted as naive CD8 cells, so terminally differentiated effector memory CD45RA+ cells were excluded. Repertoires were generated with immunoSEQ multiplex PCR, while TCRdb's copy carries only in-frame clones and drops some. This sample has 630,000 or so clones; 98% occur once, and the top ten carry more than 0.3%. The germline gives CDR1 LGHNA, CDR2 YSLEER. The CDR3 runs 14 residues. Trimming took 1 base from V and 8 from J, leaving 14 bases between them.

This receptor was obtained from a man in his thirties or forties in good health. This chain uses TRBV4-3 with TRBJ1-1, with a tentative D call TRBD1 (5 bases). Sequenced sample: naive CD8+ T cells sorted from blood. CDR3 sequence reads: CASSQGTGGWEAFF. The CDR3 nucleotides are TGCGCCAGCAGCCAAGGGACGGGGGGTTGGGAAGCTTTCTTT.